This record looks at one T cell receptor (beta chain) sequence and its context. This sample is drawn from a study of blood T cell repertoires in COVID-19. In the original workflow: Using reference gene primer amplification, nucleated cell counts were estimated. TCRdb keeps only in-frame clones here, not all; method: immunoSEQ multiplex PCR. That table supplies the V and J calls and clone size; D and trimming were determined from the DNA. The repertoire holds approximately 90,000 clones, with around 87% as singletons. Germline V gene data show CDR1 as SGHNT and CDR2 as YYREEE (reference sequence). This CDR3 has 15 amino acids. V was clipped by 0 bases and J by 6 bases; unmatched bases: 7.

Sequencing was performed on peripheral blood. The receptor's source is an elderly woman with acute or convalescent COVID-19. V is TRBV5-4 and J is TRBJ2-7, with 9 bases lining up with TRBD2. Here the CDR3 DNA reads TGTGCCAGCAGCTTGGGAGCGGGAGGTAATGGCGAGCAGTACTTC. Protein: CASSLGAGGNGEQYF.